The next 14 T cell receptor beta chains were all read from a single sample in a study of shared clonotypes between healthy human individuals. TCRdb keeps only in-frame clones here, not all; method: immunoSEQ multiplex PCR. This table holds more than 1,200,000 clones, about 98.5% found once. The material sequenced was naive CD4+ T cells sorted from blood. Subset given: CD45RA+ positively selected. These TCRs come from a young man in good health.

The chain is built from TRBV19 and TRBJ2-3; 8 bases are shared with TRBD2. The CDR3 contains 15 residues. V lost 7 bases and J lost 3; bases outside the gene matches: 9. Germline assignment: CDR1 LNHDA and CDR2 SQIVND (reference sequence). The CDR3 spells CASTQGSGRTDTQYF. The CDR3 coding sequence is TGTGCCAGTACCCAGGGGAGCGGGAGAACAGATACGCAGTATTTT.

V usage is TRBV28 and J usage is TRBJ1-1; D unresolved. Per germline, CDR1 MDHEN and CDR2 SYDVKM. Trimming took off 6 bases at V and 6 bases at J, with 17 bases between the two ends. The CDR3 has 14 residues. The CDR3 DNA reads as TGTGCCAGCAGCTACCCATCACACTCCGCTGAAGCTTTCTTT. Translating gives CASSYPSHSAEAFF.

The gene calls are TRBV7-2 and TRBJ2-2; D possibly corresponds to TRBD1 (5 bases). Germline CDR1 is SGHTA and CDR2 is FQGNSA. The CDR3 covers 14 residues. The V end lost 5 bases, the J end lost 6 bases, and 13 bases lay between the germline ends. The CDR3 DNA reads TGTGCCAGCAGCCCCCAGGCAGGGTCCGGGGAGCTGTTTTTT. Protein sequence: CASSPQAGSGELFF.

The chain couples TRBV20-1 to TRBJ1-1; D call uncertain. V was cut by 6 bases and J by 11 bases, with 7 bases left in between. In germline, CDR1 is DFQATT, CDR2 SNEGSKA (reference sequence). The CDR3 loop spans 8 amino acids. The CDR3 DNA reads as TGCAGTGCAGGCCGTGCTTTCTTT. Amino acids: CSAGRAFF.

The chain carries TRBV9 and TRBJ2-1; 9 nucleotides align to TRBD2. This CDR3 has 15 residues. The V gene's germline CDR1 is SGDLS and CDR2 YYNGEE. J gave up 2 bases and V 7 bases, and 7 bases lay outside the gene matches. The CDR3 sequence is CASSNSGRPYNEQFF. CDR3 DNA: TGTGCCAGCTCAAATAGCGGGAGACCCTACAATGAGCAGTTCTTC.

J is TRBJ2-1 and V is TRBV11-1; TRBD2 matches 7 bases. After removal of 4 bases from V and 4 bases from J, the junction contained 7 bases not matched to a gene. The CDR3 loop spans 15 amino acids. Germline values: CDR1 SGHAT, CDR2 FQDESV (reference sequence). DNA for the CDR3: TGTGCCAGCAGCTCTCGGACTAGGAGTTACAATGAGCAGTTCTTC. Its protein product is CASSSRTRSYNEQFF.

The V call is TRBV4-1, the J call TRBJ2-1; possibly TRBD1 or TRBD2 for D (5 bases each). The germline CDR1 and CDR2 sequences are MGHRA and YSYEKL. The CDR3 has 15 amino acids. V was pared by 4 bases and J by 0 bases, with 10 bases between. The CDR3: CASSRDGTSYNEQFF. The CDR3 DNA reads TGCGCCAGCAGCCGGGACGGAACCTCCTACAATGAGCAGTTCTTC.

The chain has TRBV27 and TRBJ1-2; D gene ambiguous. V was shortened by 5 bases and J by 0 bases, with 10 bases between the two germline ends. The CDR3 is made up of 14 amino acids. The germline V gene has CDR1 MNHEY and CDR2 SMNVEV (reference sequence). CDR3 amino acids: CASSPQTPNYGYTF. The CDR3 DNA sequence: TGTGCCAGCAGTCCGCAGACCCCTAACTATGGCTACACCTTC.

J is TRBJ1-5 and V is TRBV5-4, with D possibly being TRBD1 (5 bases). This CDR3 comprises 13 residues. The V and J ends lost 4 bases and 7 bases respectively, with 12 bases between them. Germline V gene data show CDR1 as SGHNT and CDR2 as YYREEE (reference sequence). CDR3 region: CASSPGPGQPQHF. As DNA, the CDR3 is TGTGCCAGCAGCCCGGGACCAGGGCAGCCCCAGCATTTT.

The rearrangement links TRBV7-9 to TRBJ2-5; TRBD1 or TRBD2 may be the D gene (5 bases each). The V end lost 1 base, the J end lost 9 bases, and 9 bases lay between the germline ends. The CDR3 spans 12 residues. Germline V gene data show CDR1 as SEHNR and CDR2 as FQNEAQ (reference sequence). CDR3 loop: CASSLGQRAQYF. The CDR3 coding sequence is TGTGCCAGCAGCTTAGGACAGAGGGCCCAGTACTTC.

V gene TRBV5-6 combines with J gene TRBJ2-3, with D hard to call. The CDR3 spans 12 residues. Looked up from germline, CDR1 is SGHDT and CDR2 is YYEEEE. Trimming pared 5 bases from V and 6 bases from J, leaving 10 bases between. The DNA of the CDR3 is TGTGCCAGCAGATATGTCGGGGATACGCAGTATTTT. Translation gives CASRYVGDTQYF.

The chain employs TRBV11-3 and TRBJ2-2; D not resolved. Trimming left V 3 bases short and J 2 bases short, with 7 bases between. Germline V gene lookup returns CDR1 SGHNT and CDR2 YENEEA. The CDR3 consists of 14 residues. The DNA for the CDR3 is TGTGCCAGCAGCTTGTTGGGTAACACCGGGGAGCTGTTTTTT. The encoded protein is CASSLLGNTGELFF.

The V and J genes are TRBV11-3 and TRBJ2-7; 8 bases align to TRBD1. Germline CDR1 and CDR2: SGHNT and YENEEA. The CDR3 sequence is 15 residues long. J was trimmed by 2 bases and V by 5 bases; bases with no gene match: 8. CDR3 coding DNA: TGTGCCAGCAGCGCAGGGACAGGCCTTCCCTACGAGCAGTACTTC. Translating gives CASSAGTGLPYEQYF.

The chain couples TRBV7-6 to TRBJ2-2; D tentatively reads TRBD1 or TRBD2 (5 bases each). In germline, CDR1 is SGHVS, CDR2 FNYEAQ. The CDR3 has 15 amino acids. Deletions cut 0 bases from V and 2 bases from J, with 7 bases between. The CDR3 is CASSLAGENTGELFF. CDR3 in DNA: TGTGCCAGCAGCTTAGCGGGGGAAAACACCGGGGAGCTGTTTTTT. The whole variable domain, remainder taken from reference TRBV7-6 and TRBJ2-2, is GAGVSQSPRYKVTKRGQDVALRCDPISGHVSLYWYRQALGQGPEFLTYFNYEAQQDKSGLPNDRFSAERPEGSISTLTIQRTEQRDSAMYRCASSLAGENTGELFFGEGSRLTVL.